Below are 27 T cell receptor beta chains sequenced from a single sample in a study of siplizumab effects on memory and regulatory T cells. Sequencing used immunoSEQ multiplex PCR; TCRdb keeps in-frame clones, though not all of them. The sample contains 100,000 or so clones, 85% to 95% of which appear only once. Sequencing used Tregs sorted from blood. These receptors were taken from a human donor in good health.

This rearrangement joins TRBV6-1 to TRBJ2-3, with a weak D call TRBD2 (5 bases). The V end was cut by 1 base, the J end by 9 bases, with 11 bases between. Germline V gene data show CDR1 as MNHNS and CDR2 as SASEGT. The CDR3 consists of 13 residues. CDR3 bases: TGTGCCAGCAGTGAAGACAGAGGGCTGACGCAGTATTTT. It is translated as CASSEDRGLTQYF.

There are a few counts of this clone. The CDR3 DNA sequence: TGCGCCAGCAGCCTCGTGACTAGCGGGAGACATCTCTATAACACAGATACGCAGTATTTT. It is translated as CASSLVTSGRHLYNTDTQYF. The chain has TRBV5-1 and TRBJ2-3; TRBD2 agrees at 12 bases. Per the germline V gene, CDR1 is SGHRS and CDR2 is YFSETQ. V lost 4 bases and J lost 2; bases outside the gene matches: 17. The CDR3 runs to 20 residues.

This clone has only one observation. The V call is TRBV15, the J call TRBJ2-1; D is possibly TRBD1 (5 bases). There are 14 residues in the CDR3. CDR1 and CDR2 from the germline V gene are LNHNV and YYDKDF (reference sequence). The V and J ends lost 1 base and 7 bases respectively, with 11 bases between them. The chain's CDR3 is CATSRGGTNNEQFF. CDR3 nucleotides: TGTGCCACCAGCAGAGGGGGCACCAATAATGAGCAGTTCTTC.

This clone was counted a single time. The CDR3 loop reads CASSERWGTDTQYF. CDR3 bases: TGTGCCAGCAGTGAAAGGTGGGGCACAGATACGCAGTATTTT. The chain has TRBV6-1 and TRBJ2-3; D unresolved. The CDR3 is 14 residues long. V lost 2 bases, J lost 1 base, and 7 bases lay in between. Per the germline V gene, CDR1 is MNHNS and CDR2 is SASEGT.

This clone was seen just once. V gene TRBV28 combines with J gene TRBJ2-6, with D possibly being TRBD2 (6 bases). The CDR3 has 17 residues. Germline CDR1 MDHEN, CDR2 SYDVKM. The germline V and J ends were trimmed by 0 bases and 4 bases, with 13 bases remaining between them. CDR3 nucleotide sequence: TGTGCCAGCAGTTTATGGGGTGGGGGACTGGGGGCCAACGTCCTGACTTTC. It specifies CASSLWGGGLGANVLTF.

The rearrangement joins TRBV9 to TRBJ1-3; 7 nucleotides agree with TRBD1. The CDR3 loop spans 17 amino acids. Unmatched junction bases numbered 9, after V lost 2 bases and J lost 1 base. Germline V gives CDR1 SGDLS, CDR2 YYNGEE. CDR3 sequence (DNA): TGTGCCAGCAGCGTGTTGGGACAGTGGAGTTCTGGAAACACCATATATTTT. The encoded protein is CASSVLGQWSSGNTIYF.

This chain uses TRBV29-1 with TRBJ2-5, with D perhaps matching TRBD2 (6 bases). The V end lost 6 bases, the J end lost 1 base, and 9 bases lay between the germline ends. The CDR3 sequence is 12 residues long. Germline lookup yields CDR1 SQVTM and CDR2 ANQGSEA. DNA for the CDR3: TGCAGCGTCCGGGACTTCCAAGAGACCCAGTACTTC. Its translation: CSVRDFQETQYF.

In this sample, this clone turned up once. V and J are TRBV18 and TRBJ1-1, with D uncertain. V shed 5 bases and J shed 3 bases, with 13 bases lying between them. The CDR3 has 14 residues. CDR1 and CDR2 from the germline V gene are KGHSH and LQKENI. The CDR3 coding sequence is TGTGCCAGCTCATTTGGGCCGACGTACACTGAAGCTTTCTTT. Its translation is CASSFGPTYTEAFF.

V is TRBV6-4 and J is TRBJ2-1, with D maybe TRBD2 (6 bases). Germline V CDR1 and CDR2: MRHNA, SNTAGT. The V and J ends lost 4 bases and 6 bases respectively, with 13 bases between them. The CDR3 loop spans 14 amino acids. Here the CDR3 DNA reads TGTGCCAGCAGTGGTGGGGGGTTTCGCAATGAGCAGTTCTTC. Its protein is CASSGGGFRNEQFF.

The chain links TRBV5-1 to TRBJ1-2; D unresolved. Germline V gives CDR1 SGHRS, CDR2 YFSETQ. The CDR3 is 13 residues long. Trimming took 7 bases from V and 1 from J, leaving 11 bases between them. The CDR3 reads CASRAGSNYGYTF. Written as DNA, the CDR3 is TGCGCCAGCCGGGCAGGAAGTAACTATGGCTACACCTTC.

The chain has TRBV7-2 and TRBJ2-3; D remains ambiguous. There are 16 residues in the CDR3. Germline V lookup: CDR1 SGHTA, CDR2 FQGNSA. Trimming left V 5 bases short and J 1 base short, with 16 bases between. Here the CDR3 DNA reads TGTGCCAGCAGCCTCATGATTACAGCCGGCACAGATACGCAGTATTTT. Amino acid sequence: CASSLMITAGTDTQYF. The full variable domain, in which reference TRBV7-2 and TRBJ2-3 provide the parts outside the CDR3, is GAGVSQSPSNKVTEKGKDVELRCDPISGHTALYWYRQSLGQGLEFLIYFQGNSAPDKSGLPSDRFSAERTGGSVSTLTIQRTQQEDSAVYLCASSLMITAGTDTQYFGPGTRLTVL.

In this sample, this clone turned up once. This rearrangement joins TRBV27 to TRBJ1-2; D is undetermined. Germline V gene sequence: CDR1 MNHEY, CDR2 SMNVEV (reference sequence). V was pared by 5 bases and J by 8 bases, with 18 bases between. This CDR3 contains 14 residues. The chain's CDR3 is CASSLDLRRAGYTF. The DNA of the CDR3 is TGTGCCAGCAGTCTCGACCTCAGAAGAGCCGGCTACACCTTC.

The V gene is TRBV4-1, the J gene TRBJ2-4; either TRBD1 or TRBD2 may fit D (5 bases each). Trimming left V 1 base short and J 4 bases short, with 14 bases between. This CDR3 is 16 amino acids long. The germline gives CDR1 MGHRA, CDR2 YSYEKL. CDR3 in amino acids: CASSQGLTGAKNIQYF. CDR3 nucleotides: TGCGCCAGCAGCCAAGGTCTTACCGGGGCGAAAAACATTCAGTACTTC.

The chain uses TRBV5-1 and TRBJ2-3; 8 bases map to TRBD1. Germline-derived CDR1 and CDR2 are SGHRS and YFSETQ. The length of the CDR3 is 16 residues. The V gene end was trimmed by 3 bases and the J gene end by 2 bases; junction bases not matched to a gene: 8. DNA for the CDR3: TGCGCCAGCAGCTCCTGGACAGGGAGACACACAGATACGCAGTATTTT. Its translation is CASSSWTGRHTDTQYF.

This chain links TRBV6-1 with TRBJ1-6; D not certain. V lost 3 bases to trimming and J lost 3 bases, with 9 bases between them. The CDR3 runs to 15 residues. The germline CDR1 and CDR2 sequences are MNHNS and SASEGT. CDR3 nucleotides: TGTGCCAGCAGTGACGCCCTAGGCTATAATTCACCCCTCCACTTT. It encodes CASSDALGYNSPLHF.

The genes are TRBV27 and TRBJ1-2; D possibly corresponds to TRBD1 (5 bases). V lost 6 bases, J lost 7 bases, and 24 bases lay in between. Germline V CDR1 and CDR2: MNHEY, SMNVEV (reference sequence). The CDR3 runs to 16 residues. CDR3 DNA: TGTGCCAGCAGGACCGATATTATTCAGGGTATGGGTGGCTACACCTTC. This encodes CASRTDIIQGMGGYTF.

In this sample, this clone turned up a few times. This chain uses TRBV11-1 with TRBJ1-4, with TRBD1 matching over 8 bases. The CDR3 sequence is 15 residues long. With 5 bases clipped from V and 3 bases from J, the junction kept 5 bases outside the gene matches. Germline V gene sequence: CDR1 SGHAT, CDR2 FQDESV (reference sequence). CDR3 coding DNA: TGTGCCAGCAGCCTGATGGACAGGGCTAATGAAAAACTGTTTTTT. This sequence encodes CASSLMDRANEKLFF.

V gene TRBV7-9 combines with J gene TRBJ2-2; 9 nucleotides line up with TRBD1. Germline V gives CDR1 SEHNR, CDR2 FQNEAQ (reference sequence). The CDR3 runs to 13 residues. The V and J ends lost 2 bases and 9 bases, in that order; junction bases with no gene match: 1. The CDR3 sequence is CASSLTGGRELFF. DNA for the CDR3: TGTGCCAGCAGCTTAACAGGGGGCAGGGAGCTGTTTTTT.

V gene TRBV19 combines with J gene TRBJ1-5; D remains unclear. V lost 3 bases and J 0 bases, leaving 9 bases between the germline ends. The CDR3 spans 15 residues. CDR1 and CDR2 (germline): LNHDA, SQIVND (reference sequence). The CDR3 protein is CASSIMVISNQPQHF. In DNA, the CDR3 is TGTGCCAGTAGTATCATGGTCATTAGCAATCAGCCCCAGCATTTT. The whole variable domain, filled in from reference TRBV19 and TRBJ1-5, reads DGGITQSPKYLFRKEGQNVTLSCEQNLNHDAMYWYRQDPGQGLRLIYYSQIVNDFQKGDIAEGYSVSREKKESFPLTVTSAQKNPTAFYLCASSIMVISNQPQHFGDGTRLSIL.

The gene calls are TRBV5-1 and TRBJ2-3; no firm D call. The CDR3 spans 16 residues. Germline V lookup: CDR1 SGHRS, CDR2 YFSETQ. V was pared by 2 bases and J by 1 base, with 14 bases between. CDR3 amino acids: CASSLTTAFGTDTQYF. The DNA of the CDR3 is TGCGCCAGCAGCTTAACTACGGCCTTTGGCACAGATACGCAGTATTTT.

This sequence joins TRBV4-1 and TRBJ1-5; D unresolved. Germline V gives CDR1 MGHRA, CDR2 YSYEKL. This CDR3 contains 15 residues. The V end lost 1 base, the J end lost 1 base, and 8 bases lay between the germline ends. DNA of the CDR3: TGCGCCAGCAGCCAAGGGGATTGGAGCAATCAGCCCCAGCATTTT. Encoded protein: CASSQGDWSNQPQHF.

This clone was counted only a few times. V gene TRBV19 combines with J gene TRBJ1-5, with D unclear. Per germline, CDR1 LNHDA and CDR2 SQIVND (reference sequence). Trimming stripped 4 bases from V and 2 bases from J, with 12 bases between. There are 15 residues in the CDR3. CDR3 coding DNA: TGTGCCAGTAGTACCAATACACCTCGCAATCAGCCCCAGCATTTT. It translates to CASSTNTPRNQPQHF.

On this clone: One junction end does not reproduce the germline sequence, and a read error may be involved. The chain couples TRBV6-5 to TRBJ2-1; possible D gene TRBD1, 6 bases. The CDR3 contains 14 residues. Germline CDR1 reads MNHEY; CDR2 reads SVGAGI. Here the CDR3 reads CASGYNRAYNEQFF. CDR3 nucleotides: TGTGCCAGCGGTTATAACAGGGCTTACAATGAGCAGTTCTTC.

This rearrangement joins TRBV27 to TRBJ2-1, with TRBD2 as a possible D gene (6 bases). The CDR3 has 13 residues. Germline values: CDR1 MNHEY, CDR2 SMNVEV (reference sequence). Trimming stripped 6 bases from V and 4 bases from J, with 10 bases between. CDR3 residues: CASRKEGYNEQFF. The CDR3 DNA follows: TGTGCCAGCAGGAAGGAGGGGTACAATGAGCAGTTCTTC.

The V and J genes are TRBV18 and TRBJ2-3; possible D gene TRBD2, 7 bases. V was cut by 1 base and J by 2 bases, with 16 bases left in between. This CDR3 is 17 amino acids long. Germline CDR1 reads KGHSH; CDR2 reads LQKENI. The chain's CDR3 is CASSPRAGATATDTQYF. The CDR3 DNA reads TGTGCCAGCTCACCACGGGCGGGGGCGACGGCCACAGATACGCAGTATTTT. Looking up the rest from reference TRBV18 and TRBJ2-3 gives the full variable domain: NAGVMQNPRHLVRRRGQEARLRCSPMKGHSHVYWYRQLPEEGLKFMVYLQKENIIDESGMPKERFSAEFPKEGPSILRIQQVVRGDSAAYFCASSPRAGATATDTQYFGPGTRLTVL.

In its sample, this clone was seen once. The chain links TRBV18 to TRBJ2-7, with D hard to call. Germline lookup yields CDR1 KGHSH and CDR2 LQKENI. Trimming pared 3 bases from V and 2 bases from J, leaving 5 bases between. This CDR3 has 12 amino acids. CDR3 nucleotide sequence: TGTGCCAGCTCACCCGATACCTACGAGCAGTACTTC. Translation: CASSPDTYEQYF.

This sequence joins TRBV5-1 and TRBJ1-1; perhaps TRBD1 as D (6 bases). V was shortened by 0 bases and J by 4 bases, with 13 bases between the two germline ends. The CDR3 sequence is 15 residues long. Germline V gene data show CDR1 as SGHRS and CDR2 as YFSETQ. This CDR3 reads CASSLAGQQVTEAFF. CDR3 DNA sequence: TGCGCCAGCAGCTTGGCCGGACAGCAAGTCACTGAAGCTTTCTTT.